The clone carrying this T cell receptor beta chain was recorded many times. The antigen remains unidentified. This sample was included in a study of blood T cells in healthy people across ages. Study-level results: Calculation of diversity from one million T cells yielded estimates considered to be underestimates.

It was with a sample-barcoded 5' primer and a J-beta primer mix that a second PCR of roughly 7 to 12 cycles was run. A single record per CDR3 protein comes from TCRdb applying MiXCR to the 5' RACE reads. The sample records over 1.5 million distinct CDR3 sequences, around 50% being singletons. Germline CDR1 SQVTM, CDR2 ANQGSEA. The CDR3 has 12 residues. V was trimmed by 6 bases and J by 4 bases, leaving 12 bases between them. This sequence originates from a woman aged 40-49 years in good health. The V call is TRBV29-1, the J call TRBJ2-5; D is perhaps TRBD2 (5 bases). Sequencing was done on a sample of blood. CDR3 nucleotide sequence: TGCAGCGTCCGCCGGGGTGGAGAGACCCAGTACTTC. Its protein product is CSVRRGGETQYF.